This T cell receptor beta chain appears in the sequencing data of a study of blood T cell repertoires in COVID-19. Study information: From the United States, Italy and Spain came samples of acute and convalescent COVID-19. PBMCs, B-cell-depleted T cells, or T cells were the source of the cDNA or gDNA that made up the material.

This clone was seen only a few times. Per the original methods: Estimated nucleated cell counts came from reference gene primer amplification. TCRdb's copy holds only in-frame clones and misses some; the assay was immunoSEQ multiplex PCR. That table is the source of V, J and clone size, and D and trimming were worked out from the DNA. The repertoire holds 150,000 or so clones, with less than 85% as singletons. The CDR3 extends over 12 amino acids. Per germline, CDR1 KGHSH and CDR2 LQKENI. V was trimmed by 3 bases and J by 8 bases, leaving 10 bases between them. Sample: peripheral blood. The clonotype was recovered from a woman older than 75 with acute or convalescent COVID-19. The rearrangement uses TRBV18 and TRBJ1-2; D gene uncertain. The CDR3 DNA reads TGTGCCAGCTCACCCCCCGCTAGCGGCTACACCTTC. Its protein product is CASSPPASGYTF.